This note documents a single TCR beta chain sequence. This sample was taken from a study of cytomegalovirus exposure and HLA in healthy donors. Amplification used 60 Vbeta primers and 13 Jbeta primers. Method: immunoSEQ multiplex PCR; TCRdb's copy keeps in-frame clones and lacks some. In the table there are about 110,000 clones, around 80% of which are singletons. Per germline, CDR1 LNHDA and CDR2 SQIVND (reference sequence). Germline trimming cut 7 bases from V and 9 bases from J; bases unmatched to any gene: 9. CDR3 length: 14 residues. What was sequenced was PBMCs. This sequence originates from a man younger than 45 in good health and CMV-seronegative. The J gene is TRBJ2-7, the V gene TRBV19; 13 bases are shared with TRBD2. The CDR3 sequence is CASTSGLAGERQYF. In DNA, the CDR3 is TGTGCCAGTACCTCCGGACTAGCGGGAGAGCGGCAGTACTTC.